This TCR beta chain comes out of a study of CD8+ T cells in alopecia areata. Once RNA had been extracted, it was reverse transcribed into cDNA to act as the sequencing template. Clones were sequenced by immunoSEQ multiplex PCR, and TCRdb holds only the in-frame ones, with some missing. The sample lists around 120,000 clones, about 50% occurring once. Study-level points and caveats: One nonresponder makes the tie between baseline CD8+ expansion and response uncertain.

Germline V gives CDR1 SGDLS, CDR2 YYNGEE. The CDR3 length is 16 residues. The germline V and J ends were trimmed by 4 bases and 1 base, with 12 bases remaining between them. The treatment here: oral pan-JAK inhibitor, 5-10 mg twice daily. This clone was recorded once. No antigen is known for it. V gene TRBV9 combines with J gene TRBJ2-6; D possibly corresponds to TRBD1 (5 bases). The sequence was collected from a human donor with alopecia areata. This material consisted of CD4+ T cells sorted from blood, taken at week 4, from a patient treated with tofacitinib. The CDR3 nucleotides read TGTGCCAGCAGCACCCAGGGTGGGTCTGGGGCCAACGTCCTGACTTTC. It codes for CASSTQGGSGANVLTF.